These T cell receptor beta chains were read from a single sample in a study of spatial heterogeneity in lung cancer. Using its own MiXCR run on the 5' RACE reads, TCRdb lists one record per CDR3 protein. Of around 45,000 distinct CDR3 sequences in the sample, roughly 13% are singletons; the top ten hold 50% to 65%. Material: PBMCs, obtained at surgery. Source of these receptors: a male donor with early-stage non-small cell lung cancer. Both conserved end residues are part of each CDR3. D genes are given only for firm matches. Clone size is shown for a subset of rows, as once, few, many or a class of expanded clone.

>TRBV7-9|many|TRBJ1-5|NA
TGTGCCAGCAGCTTAGACGGCAGGAGAAATCAGCCCCAGCATTTT
CASSLDGRRNQPQHF
>TRBV7-9|NA|TRBJ1-1|NA
TGTGCCAGCAGCTTAGCCCTGTTAGGGGACACTGAAGCTTTCTTT
CASSLALLGDTEAFF
>TRBV29-1|NA|TRBJ2-7|NA
TGCAGCGTTGAGAGGGCAGGGGCGCGTGCGGTCGAGCAGTACTTC
CSVERAGARAVEQYF
>TRBV27|NA|TRBJ2-7|TRBD2
TGTGCCAGCAGTCCTAGCGGGTTCTACGAGCAGTACTTC
CASSPSGFYEQYF
>TRBV28|NA|TRBJ2-3|TRBD2
TGTGCCAGCAGGAGCGAGCGGGAGTCCGATACGCAGTATTTT
CASRSERESDTQYF
>TRBV5-1|NA|TRBJ2-7|NA
TGCGCCAGCAGCCCGAACTCCGGACAGATCTACGAGCAGTACTTC
CASSPNSGQIYEQYF
>TRBV18|NA|TRBJ2-1|NA
TGTGCCAGCTCACCCCCGGATAGTGGGTATGAGCAGTTCTTC
CASSPPDSGYEQFF
>TRBV2|many|TRBJ2-2|TRBD1
TGTGCCAGCGGAAAGCGGACAGGGGGAAACGGGGAGCTGTTTTTT
CASGKRTGGNGELFF
>TRBV29-1|NA|TRBJ2-3|NA
TGCAGCGGAGGGGAAGATACGCAGTATTTT
CSGGEDTQYF
>TRBV5-1|few|TRBJ2-3|NA
TGCGCCAGCAGCTTTAGCGGCACAGATACGCAGTATTTT
CASSFSGTDTQYF
>TRBV28|many|TRBJ2-1|NA
TGTGCCAGCAGTTTAGTGGGCCTAAGCTCCTACAATGAGCAGTTCTTC
CASSLVGLSSYNEQFF
>TRBV7-9|NA|TRBJ1-4|NA
TGTGCCAGCAGCCCATCTCGGGCAACCATTGAAAAACTGTTTTTT
CASSPSRATIEKLFF
>TRBV12-5|NA|TRBJ2-1|TRBD2
TGTGCTAGTGGTTTGTTTAGCGGGTTCTACAATGAGCAGTTCTTC
CASGLFSGFYNEQFF
>TRBV29-1|few|TRBJ2-7|NA
TGCAGCGTCGGGGGACGCTACGAGCAGTACTTC
CSVGGRYEQYF
>TRBV27|few|TRBJ1-1|NA
TGTGCCAGCAGGGTTGACGGGAGGACTGAAGCTTTCTTT
CASRVDGRTEAFF
>TRBV10-2|NA|TRBJ1-6|NA
TGCGCCACGTTACAGGGCGATAATTCACCCCTCCACTTT
CATLQGDNSPLHF
>TRBV5-5|many|TRBJ2-2|TRBD1
TGTGCCAGCAGAGACAGGGATACCGGGGAGCTGTTTTTT
CASRDRDTGELFF
>TRBV2|NA|TRBJ2-7|NA
TGTGCCAGCGCGGGGACCGATCTGGGGGAGCAGTACTTC
CASAGTDLGEQYF
>TRBV25-1|few|TRBJ2-3|NA
TGTGCCAGCAGAAGGGCTTCTGATACGCAGTATTTT
CASRRASDTQYF
>TRBV6-2/TRBV6-3|NA|TRBJ2-5|NA
TGTGCCAGCAGTTATGGGACCCTAGACCGAGAGACCCAGTACTTC
CASSYGTLDRETQYF
>TRBV2|NA|TRBJ2-5|TRBD2
TGTGCCAGCAGCCCGACGGGGGGACAAGAGACCCAGTACTTC
CASSPTGGQETQYF
>TRBV20-1|many|TRBJ2-4|NA
TGCAGTGCCCTGGGGACGGGGAACATTCAGTACTTC
CSALGTGNIQYF
>TRBV20-1|NA|TRBJ1-1|TRBD1
TGCAGTGCTAACCGGGACAGGGGTTCGGGGGCTTTCTTT
CSANRDRGSGAFF
>TRBV10-3|many|TRBJ1-6|NA
TGTGCCATCAGTGATTCGGGGGGATTTTGGGCGTCGAATTCACCCCTCCACTTT
CAISDSGGFWASNSPLHF
>TRBV6-6|many|TRBJ1-1|NA
TGTGCCAGCAGCCGGGCTCCGAACACTGAAGCTTTCTTT
CASSRAPNTEAFF
>TRBV28|many|TRBJ2-7|NA
TGTGCCAGCAGATCAAATAACGAGCAGTACTTC
CASRSNNEQYF
>TRBV12-3/TRBV12-4|NA|TRBJ1-6|NA
TGTGCCAGCAGACAGGGCCTCGTTAATTCACCCCTCCACTTT
CASRQGLVNSPLHF
>TRBV5-1|NA|TRBJ2-1|TRBD1
TGCGCCAGCAGCTCCCGACAGGGTGAGTTCTTC
CASSSRQGEFF
>TRBV27|many|TRBJ2-7|NA
TGTGCCAGCAGTACACGGGGGAGAGGCGACGAGCAGTACTTC
CASSTRGRGDEQYF
>TRBV28|few|TRBJ1-4|NA
TGTGCCAGCACCACGACGGACCCAACTAATGAAAAACTGTTTTTT
CASTTTDPTNEKLFF
>TRBV5-6|NA|TRBJ2-3|TRBD2
TGTGCCAGCAGCTTGGCTAGCGGGAGCACAGATACGCAGTATTTT
CASSLASGSTDTQYF
>TRBV7-3|NA|TRBJ2-1|NA
TGTGCCAGCAGCTTAAGGGGGTCAGGAGGTGGGCAGTTCTTC
CASSLRGSGGGQFF
>TRBV2|many|TRBJ2-3|NA
TGTGCCAGCATGTATCAGGGCGCAGATACGCAGTATTTT
CASMYQGADTQYF